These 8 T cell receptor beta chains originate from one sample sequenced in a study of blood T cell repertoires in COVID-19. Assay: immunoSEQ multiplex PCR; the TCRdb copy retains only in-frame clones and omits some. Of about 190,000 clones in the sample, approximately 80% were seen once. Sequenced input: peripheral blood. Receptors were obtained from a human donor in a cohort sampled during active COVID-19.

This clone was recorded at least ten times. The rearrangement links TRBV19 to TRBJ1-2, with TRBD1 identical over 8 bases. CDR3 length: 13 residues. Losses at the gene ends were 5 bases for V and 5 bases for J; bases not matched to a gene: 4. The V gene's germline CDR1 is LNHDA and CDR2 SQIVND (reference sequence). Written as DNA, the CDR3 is TGTGCCAGTAGTCCCCAGGGGGCGTATGGCTACACCTTC. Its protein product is CASSPQGAYGYTF.

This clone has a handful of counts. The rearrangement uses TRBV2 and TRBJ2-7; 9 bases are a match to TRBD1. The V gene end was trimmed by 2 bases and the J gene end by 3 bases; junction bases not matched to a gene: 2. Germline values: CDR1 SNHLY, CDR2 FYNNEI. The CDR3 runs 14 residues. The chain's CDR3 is CASSESDRGYEQYF. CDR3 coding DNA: TGTGCCAGCAGTGAATCGGACAGGGGCTACGAGCAGTACTTC.

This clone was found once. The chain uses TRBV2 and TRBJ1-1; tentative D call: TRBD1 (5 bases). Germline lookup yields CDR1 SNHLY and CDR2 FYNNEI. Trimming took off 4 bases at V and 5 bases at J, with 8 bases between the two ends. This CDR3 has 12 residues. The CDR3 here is CASSAGLTEAFF. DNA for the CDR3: TGTGCCAGCAGTGCAGGGTTAACTGAAGCTTTCTTT.

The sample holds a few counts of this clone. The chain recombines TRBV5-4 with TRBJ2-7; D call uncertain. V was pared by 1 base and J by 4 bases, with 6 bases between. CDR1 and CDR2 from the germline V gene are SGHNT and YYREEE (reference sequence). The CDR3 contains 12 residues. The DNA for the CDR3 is TGTGCCAGCAGCTTGACCGGGTACGAGCAGTACTTC. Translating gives CASSLTGYEQYF.

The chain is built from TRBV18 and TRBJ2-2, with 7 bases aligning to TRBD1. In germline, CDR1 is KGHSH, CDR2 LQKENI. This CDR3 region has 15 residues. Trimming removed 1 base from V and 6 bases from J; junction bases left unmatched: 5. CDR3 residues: CASSPRQGRSGELFF. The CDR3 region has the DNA TGTGCCAGCTCACCACGACAGGGAAGATCCGGGGAGCTGTTTTTT.

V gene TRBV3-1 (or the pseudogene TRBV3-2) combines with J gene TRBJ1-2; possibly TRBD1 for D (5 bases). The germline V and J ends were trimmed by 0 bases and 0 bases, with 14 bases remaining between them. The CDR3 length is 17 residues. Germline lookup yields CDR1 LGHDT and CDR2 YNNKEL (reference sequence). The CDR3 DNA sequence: TGTGCCAGCAGCCAAGATCGGGGGGGACGAGCTAACTATGGCTACACCTTC. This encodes CASSQDRGGRANYGYTF.

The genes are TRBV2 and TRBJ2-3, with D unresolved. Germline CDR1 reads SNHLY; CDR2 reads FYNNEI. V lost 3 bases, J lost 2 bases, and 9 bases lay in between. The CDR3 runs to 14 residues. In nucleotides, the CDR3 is TGTGCCAGCAGTGATGGCAGAACCACAGATACGCAGTATTTT. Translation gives CASSDGRTTDTQYF.

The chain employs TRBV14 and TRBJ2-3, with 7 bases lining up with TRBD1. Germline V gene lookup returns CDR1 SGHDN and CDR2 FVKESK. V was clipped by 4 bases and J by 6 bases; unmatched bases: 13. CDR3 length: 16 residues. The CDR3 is CASSLRRQGSTDTQYF. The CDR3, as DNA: TGTGCCAGCAGCCTTAGGCGACAGGGAAGTACTGATACGCAGTATTTT.